The rows below give T cell receptor beta chains drawn from one sample of a study of blood T cell repertoires in COVID-19. The data were produced by immunoSEQ multiplex PCR, yet TCRdb's version contains in-frame clones alone and is incomplete. This table holds roughly 230,000 clones, roughly 80% found once. The sample was PBMCs or T cells enriched from blood (not recorded which). All receptors come from a man between 50 and 59 years old who had recovered from COVID-19. The CDR3 runs from the conserved cysteine through the conserved F or W. The order of the fields is CDR3 protein, CDR3 DNA, V gene, D gene, clone size, J gene. D genes are given only for firm matches. Rows may omit the clone size; those that give it use once, few, many or a size class.

CDR3aa: CASSSIPRGQGGNTEAFF; CDR3nt: TGTGCCAGCAGCTCCATCCCAAGGGGACAGGGTGGGAACACTGAAGCTTTCTTT; v_gene: TRBV7-9; d_gene: TRBD1; abundance: -; j_gene: TRBJ1-1
CDR3aa: CASSPGEGEQYF; CDR3nt: TGTGCCAGCTCACCAGGGGAGGGCGAGCAGTACTTC; v_gene: TRBV18; d_gene: TRBD2; abundance: -; j_gene: TRBJ2-7
CDR3aa: CASSLVITGAGNTIYF; CDR3nt: TGTGCCAGCAGCTTGGTGATTACCGGTGCGGGAAACACCATATATTTT; v_gene: TRBV5-5; d_gene: -; abundance: -; j_gene: TRBJ1-3
CDR3aa: CASSPGQDYEQYF; CDR3nt: TGTGCCAGTAGTCCGGGACAGGACTACGAGCAGTACTTC; v_gene: TRBV19; d_gene: TRBD1; abundance: -; j_gene: TRBJ2-7
CDR3aa: CASSGWTSGGTGELFF; CDR3nt: TGTGCCAGCAGTGGGTGGACTAGCGGAGGCACCGGGGAGCTGTTTTTT; v_gene: TRBV6-1; d_gene: TRBD2; abundance: once; j_gene: TRBJ2-2
CDR3aa: CASSGTVIEKLFF; CDR3nt: TGTGCCAGCAGTGGGACAGTCATCGAAAAACTGTTTTTT; v_gene: TRBV9; d_gene: TRBD1; abundance: -; j_gene: TRBJ1-4
CDR3aa: CASKQTSGPPKQYF; CDR3nt: TGTGCCAGCAAACAGACTAGCGGGCCCCCGAAGCAGTACTTC; v_gene: TRBV6-5; d_gene: TRBD2; abundance: -; j_gene: TRBJ2-7
CDR3aa: CASSPTENQPQHF; CDR3nt: TGTGCCAGCTCCCCGACAGAGAATCAGCCCCAGCATTTT; v_gene: TRBV18; d_gene: -; abundance: -; j_gene: TRBJ1-5
CDR3aa: CASSVQGQFNEKLFF; CDR3nt: TGTGCCAGCAGCGTCCAGGGACAGTTTAATGAAAAACTGTTTTTT; v_gene: TRBV11-2; d_gene: TRBD1; abundance: -; j_gene: TRBJ1-4
CDR3aa: CASSDTGGTSTDTQYF; CDR3nt: TGTGCCAGCAGCGATACAGGGGGGACTAGCACAGATACGCAGTATTTT; v_gene: TRBV9; d_gene: TRBD1; abundance: -; j_gene: TRBJ2-3
CDR3aa: CASSLADRNYGYTF; CDR3nt: TGCGCCAGCAGCTTGGCTGACAGAAACTATGGCTACACCTTC; v_gene: TRBV5-1; d_gene: -; abundance: -; j_gene: TRBJ1-2
CDR3aa: CASSLLAGGGDNEQFF; CDR3nt: TGTGCCAGCAGTCTACTAGCGGGAGGGGGGGACAATGAGCAGTTCTTC; v_gene: TRBV2; d_gene: TRBD2; abundance: -; j_gene: TRBJ2-1
CDR3aa: CASSLSSGSSTQYF; CDR3nt: TGTGCCAGCAGCTTATCTAGCGGGAGTTCGACCCAGTACTTC; v_gene: TRBV7-2; d_gene: TRBD2; abundance: -; j_gene: TRBJ2-5
CDR3aa: CASSLQGYSNQPQHF; CDR3nt: TGTGCCAGCAGTTTACAGGGGTATAGCAATCAGCCCCAGCATTTT; v_gene: TRBV27; d_gene: -; abundance: -; j_gene: TRBJ1-5
CDR3aa: CASSVGLVGTYEQYF; CDR3nt: TGTGCCAGCAGCGTCGGACTAGTAGGAACCTACGAGCAGTACTTC; v_gene: TRBV9; d_gene: TRBD2; abundance: -; j_gene: TRBJ2-7
CDR3aa: CASSPTGANQPQHF; CDR3nt: TGTGCCAGCAGCCCGACAGGGGCGAATCAGCCCCAGCATTTT; v_gene: TRBV7-9; d_gene: TRBD1; abundance: -; j_gene: TRBJ1-5
CDR3aa: CASSHLLAGAGETQYF; CDR3nt: TGTGCCAGCAGCCATCTACTAGCGGGTGCGGGAGAGACCCAGTACTTC; v_gene: TRBV3-1/TRBV3-2; d_gene: TRBD2; abundance: once; j_gene: TRBJ2-5
CDR3aa: CATSGRGQVTEQYF; CDR3nt: TGTGCCACCTCCGGGAGGGGTCAAGTCACCGAGCAGTACTTC; v_gene: TRBV15; d_gene: TRBD2; abundance: -; j_gene: TRBJ2-7
CDR3aa: CASSLVLSFPRGNTEAFF; CDR3nt: TGTGCCAGCAGCTTAGTCCTCTCCTTTCCCCGGGGGAACACTGAAGCTTTCTTT; v_gene: TRBV7-8; d_gene: -; abundance: once; j_gene: TRBJ1-1
CDR3aa: CASSYSPPSVSNQFF; CDR3nt: TGTGCCAGCAGTTACTCCCCTCCATCGGTGTCAAACCAGTTCTTC; v_gene: TRBV6-2/TRBV6-3; d_gene: -; abundance: -; j_gene: TRBJ2-1
CDR3aa: CASSLEGRGSEQYF; CDR3nt: TGCGCCAGCAGCTTGGAGGGACGGGGGAGCGAGCAGTACTTC; v_gene: TRBV5-1; d_gene: -; abundance: -; j_gene: TRBJ2-7
CDR3aa: CASSEGRVNYGYTF; CDR3nt: TGTGCCAGCAGTGAGGGGAGGGTTAACTATGGCTACACCTTC; v_gene: TRBV2; d_gene: -; abundance: once; j_gene: TRBJ1-2
CDR3aa: CASSLNRANYGYTF; CDR3nt: TGTGCCAGCAGTTTAAACAGGGCTAACTATGGCTACACCTTC; v_gene: TRBV6-5; d_gene: -; abundance: -; j_gene: TRBJ1-2
CDR3aa: CASSPPSGGNGYGYTF; CDR3nt: TGTGCCAGCTCACCACCGTCAGGGGGCAACGGCTATGGCTACACCTTC; v_gene: TRBV18; d_gene: TRBD1; abundance: -; j_gene: TRBJ1-2
CDR3aa: CASSKTSTDTQYF; CDR3nt: TGTGCCAGCAGCAAAACTAGCACAGATACGCAGTATTTT; v_gene: TRBV9; d_gene: -; abundance: -; j_gene: TRBJ2-3
CDR3aa: CASSSSSGRASNEQFF; CDR3nt: TGTGCCAGCAGTTCCTCTAGCGGGAGGGCCTCCAATGAGCAGTTCTTC; v_gene: TRBV27; d_gene: TRBD2; abundance: -; j_gene: TRBJ2-1
CDR3aa: CASSTGGSYNSPLHF; CDR3nt: TGTGCCAGCAGCACAGGGGGCTCCTATAATTCACCCCTCCACTTT; v_gene: TRBV2; d_gene: TRBD1; abundance: -; j_gene: TRBJ1-6
CDR3aa: CATSRDRGMNSPLHF; CDR3nt: TGTGCCACCAGCAGAGACAGGGGAATGAATTCACCCCTCCACTTT; v_gene: TRBV15; d_gene: -; abundance: many; j_gene: TRBJ1-6
CDR3aa: CASTQGGGYTF; CDR3nt: TGTGCCAGCACCCAGGGAGGAGGCTACACCTTC; v_gene: TRBV6-5; d_gene: -; abundance: -; j_gene: TRBJ1-2
CDR3aa: CAISAGTSGRVSYEQYF; CDR3nt: TGTGCCATCAGCGCCGGGACTAGCGGGAGGGTTTCCTACGAGCAGTACTTC; v_gene: TRBV10-3; d_gene: TRBD2; abundance: -; j_gene: TRBJ2-7
CDR3aa: CASSQGLVGLYEQYF; CDR3nt: TGTGCCAGCTCCCAAGGACTAGTGGGTCTCTACGAGCAGTACTTC; v_gene: TRBV18; d_gene: TRBD2; abundance: -; j_gene: TRBJ2-7
CDR3aa: CASSIGTALNTEAFF; CDR3nt: TGTGCCAGTAGTATAGGGACAGCTCTGAACACTGAAGCTTTCTTT; v_gene: TRBV19; d_gene: -; abundance: -; j_gene: TRBJ1-1
CDR3aa: CASSDRVWTEAFF; CDR3nt: TGTGCCAGCTCGGACAGGGTTTGGACTGAAGCTTTCTTT; v_gene: TRBV25-1; d_gene: TRBD1; abundance: -; j_gene: TRBJ1-1
CDR3aa: CASSYPRGAFYEQYF; CDR3nt: TGTGCCAGCAGTTACCCTCGCGGGGCCTTCTACGAGCAGTACTTC; v_gene: TRBV6-5; d_gene: -; abundance: -; j_gene: TRBJ2-7
CDR3aa: CASSFGTRVDEQFF; CDR3nt: TGTGCCAGCAGCTTCGGGACTAGGGTCGATGAGCAGTTCTTC; v_gene: TRBV7-9; d_gene: TRBD2; abundance: -; j_gene: TRBJ2-1
CDR3aa: CASSQITTGRYSNQPQHF; CDR3nt: TGTGCCAGCAGCCAGATCACGACAGGGCGGTATAGCAATCAGCCCCAGCATTTT; v_gene: TRBV7-9; d_gene: TRBD1; abundance: -; j_gene: TRBJ1-5
CDR3aa: CASSHHAPGGMDEQYF; CDR3nt: TGTGCCAGCAGTCATCACGCCCCAGGGGGTATGGACGAGCAGTACTTC; v_gene: TRBV7-8; d_gene: TRBD1; abundance: -; j_gene: TRBJ2-7
CDR3aa: CASSLLGGYGYTF; CDR3nt: TGTGCCAGCAGTTTGCTAGGCGGCTATGGCTACACCTTC; v_gene: TRBV28; d_gene: -; abundance: -; j_gene: TRBJ1-2
CDR3aa: CASSGAGSEQYF; CDR3nt: TGTGCCAGCAGCGGGGCAGGCTCCGAGCAGTACTTC; v_gene: TRBV7-3; d_gene: -; abundance: few; j_gene: TRBJ2-7
CDR3aa: CASSYDEGDRNSPLHF; CDR3nt: TGTGCCAGCAGCTACGACGAGGGGGACAGAAATTCACCCCTCCACTTT; v_gene: TRBV7-9; d_gene: TRBD1; abundance: -; j_gene: TRBJ1-6
CDR3aa: CASSARGETQYF; CDR3nt: TGTGCCAGCAGCGCGCGGGGGGAGACCCAGTACTTC; v_gene: TRBV11-3; d_gene: TRBD2; abundance: -; j_gene: TRBJ2-5
CDR3aa: CASSLWRGYQPQHF; CDR3nt: TGTGCCAGCAGCTTGTGGAGAGGGTACCAGCCCCAGCATTTT; v_gene: TRBV5-6; d_gene: -; abundance: -; j_gene: TRBJ1-5
CDR3aa: CASSQDFGQGVYGYTF; CDR3nt: TGCGCCAGCAGCCAAGATTTCGGACAGGGGGTATATGGCTACACCTTC; v_gene: TRBV4-1; d_gene: TRBD1; abundance: -; j_gene: TRBJ1-2
CDR3aa: CASGGVSYEQYF; CDR3nt: TGTGCCTCCGGGGGGGTCAGCTACGAGCAGTACTTC; v_gene: TRBV6-5; d_gene: TRBD2; abundance: -; j_gene: TRBJ2-7
CDR3aa: CASSLVRLAGTDTQYF; CDR3nt: TGCGCCAGCAGCTTGGTGAGGCTAGCGGGAACAGATACGCAGTATTTT; v_gene: TRBV5-1; d_gene: TRBD2; abundance: few; j_gene: TRBJ2-3
CDR3aa: CASSLGRIFATNEKLFF; CDR3nt: TGCGCCAGCAGCTTGGGCAGGATATTTGCAACTAATGAAAAACTGTTTTTT; v_gene: TRBV5-1; d_gene: -; abundance: -; j_gene: TRBJ1-4
CDR3aa: CASSYPRGGRNTGELFF; CDR3nt: TGTGCCAGCAGTTACCCTAGGGGGGGCAGGAACACCGGGGAGCTGTTTTTT; v_gene: TRBV6-2/TRBV6-3; d_gene: -; abundance: -; j_gene: TRBJ2-2
CDR3aa: CASSQAIRNNEQFF; CDR3nt: TGTGCCAGCAGCCAAGCGATCAGGAACAATGAGCAGTTCTTC; v_gene: TRBV14; d_gene: -; abundance: -; j_gene: TRBJ2-1
CDR3aa: CASSQETSQGYTYGYTF; CDR3nt: TGCGCCAGCAGCCAAGAGACGTCACAGGGGTACACCTATGGCTACACCTTC; v_gene: TRBV4-3; d_gene: TRBD1; abundance: -; j_gene: TRBJ1-2
CDR3aa: CASSDSAGNGYTF; CDR3nt: TGTGCCAGCAGTGACTCAGCAGGGAATGGCTACACCTTC; v_gene: TRBV6-4; d_gene: -; abundance: -; j_gene: TRBJ1-2
CDR3aa: CASSLVQGLYGYTF; CDR3nt: TGTGCCAGCAGCTTAGTACAGGGTCTCTATGGCTACACCTTC; v_gene: TRBV7-9; d_gene: -; abundance: -; j_gene: TRBJ1-2
CDR3aa: CASSPLGQGPPSTEAFF; CDR3nt: TGTGCCAGCAGTCCATTGGGACAGGGACCTCCGAGCACTGAAGCTTTCTTT; v_gene: TRBV27; d_gene: TRBD1; abundance: -; j_gene: TRBJ1-1
CDR3aa: CASSLSGRAAHEQYF; CDR3nt: TGTGCCAGCAGCTTGTCCGGGAGGGCCGCCCACGAGCAGTACTTC; v_gene: TRBV5-4; d_gene: TRBD2; abundance: -; j_gene: TRBJ2-7
CDR3aa: CASSFPSGVGKLFF; CDR3nt: TGTGCCAGCAGCTTTCCCTCAGGGGTCGGAAAACTGTTTTTT; v_gene: TRBV5-6; d_gene: -; abundance: -; j_gene: TRBJ1-4
CDR3aa: CASSFHWTSTGTDTQYF; CDR3nt: TGTGCCAGCAGTTTCCATTGGACTAGCACCGGCACAGATACGCAGTATTTT; v_gene: TRBV27; d_gene: TRBD2; abundance: -; j_gene: TRBJ2-3
CDR3aa: CASSLTNGNTIYF; CDR3nt: TGTGCCAGCAGCTTAACTAACGGAAACACCATATATTTT; v_gene: TRBV7-2; d_gene: -; abundance: many; j_gene: TRBJ1-3
CDR3aa: CASSRGASSGNTIYF; CDR3nt: TGTGCCTCCAGCCGGGGGGCTTCCTCTGGAAACACCATATATTTT; v_gene: TRBV30; d_gene: -; abundance: once; j_gene: TRBJ1-3
CDR3aa: CASSFVAGAGGTYNEQFF; CDR3nt: TGTGCCAGCAGCTTTGTAGCGGGGGCTGGGGGTACCTACAATGAGCAGTTCTTC; v_gene: TRBV5-8; d_gene: TRBD2; abundance: -; j_gene: TRBJ2-1